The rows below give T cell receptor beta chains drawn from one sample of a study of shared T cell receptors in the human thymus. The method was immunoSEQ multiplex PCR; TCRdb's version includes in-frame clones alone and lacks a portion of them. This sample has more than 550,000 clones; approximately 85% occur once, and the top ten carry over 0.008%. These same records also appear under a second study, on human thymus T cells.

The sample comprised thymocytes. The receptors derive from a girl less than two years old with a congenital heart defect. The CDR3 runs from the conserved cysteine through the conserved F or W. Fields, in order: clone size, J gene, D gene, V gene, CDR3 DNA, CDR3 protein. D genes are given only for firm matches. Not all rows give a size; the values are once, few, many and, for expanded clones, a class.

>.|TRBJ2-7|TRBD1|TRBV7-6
TGTGCCAGCAGCTTAGCGCGGGACAGGTATGACTACGAGCAGTACTTC
CASSLARDRYDYEQYF
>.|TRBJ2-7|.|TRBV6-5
TGTGCCAGCAGACCTCTTCCCGGTAGCTCCTACGAGCAGTACTTC
CASRPLPGSSYEQYF
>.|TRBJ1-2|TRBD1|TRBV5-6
TGTGCCAGCAGCTGGGGACAGGGGGTCGGGCCTCATGGCTACACCTTC
CASSWGQGVGPHGYTF
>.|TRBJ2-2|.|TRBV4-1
TGCGCCAGCGCCCTAGCGACAGGGGAGCTGTTTTTT
CASALATGELFF
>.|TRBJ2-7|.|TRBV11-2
TGTGCCAGCAGCTTAGATCAGGACAGTGTAAACCGGTACGAGCAGTACTTC
CASSLDQDSVNRYEQYF
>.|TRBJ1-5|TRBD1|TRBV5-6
TGTGCCAGCAGCTTAAGGACAGGGGTCGCCGCAAGTACCAATCAGCCCCAGCATTTT
CASSLRTGVAASTNQPQHF
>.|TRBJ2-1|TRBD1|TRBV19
TGTGCCAGTAGCAACAGGGGGCCTCTTGAGCAGTTCTTC
CASSNRGPLEQFF
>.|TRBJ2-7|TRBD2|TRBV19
TGTGCCAGTAGAAGGACTAGCGGCGAAGGGAAGTGGAGCGAGCAGTACTTC
CASRRTSGEGKWSEQYF
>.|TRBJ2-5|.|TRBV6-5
TGTGCCAGCAGTTACTCGAACGGTCCTCAAGAGACCCAGTACTTC
CASSYSNGPQETQYF
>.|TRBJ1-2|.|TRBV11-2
TGTGCCAGCAGCTTAGGCCCGGCCCTGGGGGGGGGCTATGGCTACACCTTC
CASSLGPALGGGYGYTF
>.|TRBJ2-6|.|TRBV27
TGTGCCAGCAGTCCGGGGGGCGTCAATTCTGGGGCCAACGTCCTGACTTTC
CASSPGGVNSGANVLTF
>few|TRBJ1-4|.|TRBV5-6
TGTGCCAGCACCCTAACGGGGTTCACTAATGAAAAACTGTTTTTT
CASTLTGFTNEKLFF
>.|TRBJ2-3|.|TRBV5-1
TGCGCCAGCAGCGGGCGGGTTAGAAGCACAGATACGCAGTATTTT
CASSGRVRSTDTQYF
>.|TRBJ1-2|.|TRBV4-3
TGCGCCAGCAGCCAAGTCCGCGGCAACCCCGAAGGTGATGGCTACACCTTC
CASSQVRGNPEGDGYTF
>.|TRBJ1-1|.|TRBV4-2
TGTGCCAGCAGCCAAAGGGGCAGACGGCGTAGCACTGAAGCTTTCTTT
CASSQRGRRRSTEAFF
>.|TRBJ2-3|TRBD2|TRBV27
TGTGCCAGCGGAAGGACTAGCGGGGGCACAGATACGCAGTATTTT
CASGRTSGGTDTQYF
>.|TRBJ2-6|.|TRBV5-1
TGCGCCAGGGGAGAAAGCGGGCTCTCTGGGGCCAACGTCCTGACTTTC
CARGESGLSGANVLTF
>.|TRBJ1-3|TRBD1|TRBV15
TGTGCCACCAGCAGATCGGGGGGGGACAGTAGCGGAAACACCATATATTTT
CATSRSGGDSSGNTIYF
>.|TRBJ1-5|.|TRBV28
TGTGCCAGCACCAGCGGACGGAATCAGCCCCAGCATTTT
CASTSGRNQPQHF
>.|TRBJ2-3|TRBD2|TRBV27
TGTGCCAGCAGTCCAAGGAGGCGGGGGAGCACAGATACGCAGTATTTT
CASSPRRRGSTDTQYF
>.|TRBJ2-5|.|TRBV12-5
TGTGCTAGTGGTTCTTGGGCGACGACCGTGAAGCAAGAGACCCAGTACTTC
CASGSWATTVKQETQYF
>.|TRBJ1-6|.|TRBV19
TGTGCCAGTAGCCGAGGGAAAAGCTCCTATAATTCACCCCTCCACTTT
CASSRGKSSYNSPLHF
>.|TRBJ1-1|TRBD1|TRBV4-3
TGCGCCAGCAGCCTTCTGCGGGACAGGGATCGTGTGATGAACACTGAAGCTTTCTTT
CASSLLRDRDRVMNTEAFF
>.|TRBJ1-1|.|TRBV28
TGTGCCAGCAGTCGGAGGGCTGAAGCTTTCTTT
CASSRRAEAFF
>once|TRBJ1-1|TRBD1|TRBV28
TGTGCCAGCAGTGCCCGCGCAGGGGGCATTAACACTGAAGCTTTCTTT
CASSARAGGINTEAFF
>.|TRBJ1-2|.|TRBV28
TGTGCCAGCAGTCCCCGGGGTGGCTACACCTTC
CASSPRGGYTF